This T cell receptor beta chain stems from a study of T-cell reconstitution after alpha-beta-depleted transplantation in children. With 1 base clipped from V and 1 base from J, the junction kept 4 bases outside the gene matches. Per the germline V gene, CDR1 is MGHRA and CDR2 is YSYEKL. The CDR3 covers 16 residues. Unique molecular identifiers tagged the TCRbeta library. Via MiXCR, TCRdb re-called the PCR reads, giving one row per CDR3 protein. The data contain a few hundred thousand distinct CDR3 sequences, approximately 20% of them singletons. There are a few counts of this clonotype. The rearrangement joins TRBV4-1 to TRBJ2-1; 7 bases are shared with TRBD2. The sample here was PBMCs from the stem cell graft donor, taken from the stem cell graft. This sequence originates from a human donor who donated a stem cell graft to a child with acute lymphoblastic leukemia. DNA for the CDR3: TGCGCCAGCAGCCAAGTAGCGGGTCCTTCCTACAATGAGCAGTTCTTC. Its translation is CASSQVAGPSYNEQFF.